The 8 T cell receptor beta chains below were found in one sample sequenced in a study of blood T cell repertoires in COVID-19. The method was immunoSEQ multiplex PCR; TCRdb's version includes in-frame clones alone and lacks a portion of them. This table has 250,000 to 350,000 clones, 85% to 90% appearing once. The sample consisted of peripheral blood. These receptors were collected from a woman in her twenties or thirties with COVID-19, enrolled during active disease.

The chain is built from TRBV5-1 and TRBJ1-1; D may be TRBD1 (5 bases). Per the germline V gene, CDR1 is SGHRS and CDR2 is YFSETQ. Trimming removed 0 bases at V and 4 bases at J, with 10 bases between. The CDR3 extends over 14 amino acids. CDR3 sequence (DNA): TGCGCCAGCAGCTTGGGGGGCTCGAGCACTGAAGCTTTCTTT. Translation: CASSLGGSSTEAFF.

V usage is TRBV5-4 and J usage is TRBJ1-1, with D unclear. V gave up 4 bases and J gave up 4 bases, with 8 bases separating them. The germline V gene encodes CDR1 SGHNT and CDR2 YYREEE (reference sequence). The CDR3 is 12 amino acids. This CDR3 is CASSQPSTEAFF. CDR3 in DNA: TGTGCCAGCAGCCAACCCAGCACTGAAGCTTTCTTT.

The CDR3 nucleotides are TGCAGTGCTAGTGGGACAGGGGATTCTAACTATGGCTACACCTTC. This encodes CSASGTGDSNYGYTF. V usage is TRBV20-1 and J usage is TRBJ1-2, with 10 bases identical to TRBD1. CDR3 length: 15 amino acids. Germline values: CDR1 DFQATT, CDR2 SNEGSKA (reference sequence). Trimming took 3 bases from V and 0 from J; bases not matched to a gene: 4.

The rearrangement links TRBV6-5 to TRBJ1-1, with TRBD1 matching 7 bases. Germline V gene sequence: CDR1 MNHEY, CDR2 SVGAGI. V trimming: 6 bases; J trimming: 8 bases; junction bases outside the gene matches: 9. The length of the CDR3 is 13 residues. DNA of the CDR3: TGTGCCAGCAGAAAAGACAGGGCGGGCGAAGCTTTCTTT. This codes for CASRKDRAGEAFF.

The genes are TRBV19 and TRBJ1-3, with D tentatively TRBD1 (6 bases). This CDR3 is 15 amino acids long. Between the trimmed V and J ends, which lost 6 bases and 2 bases, there was a span of 14 bases. Germline V gene sequence: CDR1 LNHDA, CDR2 SQIVND (reference sequence). For the CDR3, the DNA is TGTGCCAGTAGCCTCAAAGGGACAACTGGAAACACCATATATTTT. Its translation: CASSLKGTTGNTIYF.

The V and J genes are TRBV6-5 and TRBJ1-2; tentative D call: TRBD1 (5 bases). V was shortened by 2 bases and J by 5 bases, with 9 bases between the two germline ends. The CDR3 extends over 13 amino acids. CDR1 is MNHEY, CDR2 SVGAGI, per germline. This CDR3 is CASSYDSRYGYTF. The DNA of the CDR3 is TGTGCCAGCAGTTACGACAGCCGGTATGGCTACACCTTC.

CDR3 loop: CATSRDGVAGGLADTQYF. CDR3 nucleotides: TGTGCCACCAGCAGAGATGGGGTAGCGGGAGGTCTTGCAGATACGCAGTATTTT. The V call is TRBV15, the J call TRBJ2-3; 10 positions agree with TRBD2. The CDR3 spans 18 residues. The V segment lost 0 bases and the J segment 4 bases; nucleotides outside the gene matches: 10. Germline V CDR1 and CDR2: LNHNV, YYDKDF (reference sequence).

This clone came up many times. The chain is built from TRBV15 and TRBJ1-2, with a weak D call TRBD1 (6 bases). CDR1 is LNHNV, CDR2 YYDKDF, per germline (reference sequence). Trimming took 0 bases from V and 3 from J, leaving 14 bases between them. The CDR3 sequence is 16 residues long. The CDR3 sequence: CATSRDLGGDYYGYTF. In nucleotides, the CDR3 is TGTGCCACCAGCAGAGATCTAGGGGGAGATTACTATGGCTACACCTTC. Together with reference TRBV15 and TRBJ1-2, the CDR3 gives the full variable domain: DAMVIQNPRYQVTQFGKPVTLSCSQTLNHNVMYWYQQKSSQAPKLLFHYYDKDFNNEADTPDNFQSRRPNTSFCFLDIRSPGLGDTAMYLCATSRDLGGDYYGYTFGSGTRLTVV.